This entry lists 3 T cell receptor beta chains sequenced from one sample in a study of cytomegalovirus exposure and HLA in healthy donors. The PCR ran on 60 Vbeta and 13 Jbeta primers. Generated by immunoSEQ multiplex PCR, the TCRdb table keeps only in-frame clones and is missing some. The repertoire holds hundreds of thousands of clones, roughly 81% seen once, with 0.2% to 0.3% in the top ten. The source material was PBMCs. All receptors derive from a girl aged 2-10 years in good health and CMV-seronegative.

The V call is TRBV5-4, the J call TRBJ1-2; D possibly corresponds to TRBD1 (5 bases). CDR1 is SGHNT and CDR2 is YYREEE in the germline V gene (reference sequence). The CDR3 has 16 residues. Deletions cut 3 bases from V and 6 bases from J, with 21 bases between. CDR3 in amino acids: CASSSPDKPYRDGYTF. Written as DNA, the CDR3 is TGTGCCAGCAGCTCGCCGGACAAACCATACCGGGATGGCTACACCTTC.

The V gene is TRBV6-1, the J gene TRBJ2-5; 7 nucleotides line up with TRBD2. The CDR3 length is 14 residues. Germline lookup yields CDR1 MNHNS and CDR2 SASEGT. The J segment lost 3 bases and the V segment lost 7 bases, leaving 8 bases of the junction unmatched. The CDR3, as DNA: TGTGCCAGCACTCAGCGGGGCTTAAAAGAGACCCAGTACTTC. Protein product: CASTQRGLKETQYF.

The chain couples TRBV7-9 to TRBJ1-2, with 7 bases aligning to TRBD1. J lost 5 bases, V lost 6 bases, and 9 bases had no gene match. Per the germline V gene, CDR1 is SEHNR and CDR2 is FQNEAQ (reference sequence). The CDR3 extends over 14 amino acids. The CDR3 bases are TGTGCCAGCAGACATGACAGGGTCGGGTATGGCTACACCTTC. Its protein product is CASRHDRVGYGYTF. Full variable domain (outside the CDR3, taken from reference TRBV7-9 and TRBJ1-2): DTGVSQNPRHKITKRGQNVTFRCDPISEHNRLYWYRQTLGQGPEFLTYFQNEAQLEKSRLLSDRFSAERPKGSFSTLEIQRTEQGDSAMYLCASRHDRVGYGYTFGSGTRLTVV.